This passage covers 23 T cell receptor beta chains from one sample sequenced in a study of T cell changes during pregnancy in multiple sclerosis. The assay was immunoSEQ multiplex PCR, and TCRdb's table has in-frame clones only and misses some. The table lists around 86,000 clones, approximately 92% of them singletons, with more than 1% in the top ten. The specimen was peripheral blood, collected in the first trimester of pregnancy. These receptor sequences come from a female donor with multiple sclerosis, enrolled in a pregnancy study.

The CDR3 sequence is CASSLGQDYGYTF. The DNA for the CDR3 is TGTGCCAGCAGCTTAGGTCAGGACTATGGCTACACCTTC. This chain joins TRBV13 and TRBJ1-2, with D unresolved. Germline lookup yields CDR1 PRHDT and CDR2 FYEKMQ (reference sequence). V lost 0 bases, J lost 3 bases, and 5 bases lay in between. The CDR3 covers 13 residues.

The chain has TRBV29-1 and TRBJ2-7; 8 nucleotides match TRBD1. V was pared by 1 base and J by 5 bases, with 7 bases of the junction left unmatched. CDR1 and CDR2 from the germline V gene are SQVTM and ANQGSEA. The CDR3 runs to 14 residues. The CDR3 region is CSVEVTGALNEQYF. The CDR3 nucleotides read TGCAGCGTTGAAGTGACAGGGGCCCTAAACGAGCAGTACTTC.

The V call is TRBV11-2, the J call TRBJ1-3; tentatively, D is TRBD1 (6 bases). The germline V gene has CDR1 SGHAT and CDR2 FQNNGV. With 5 bases removed from V and 0 bases from J, the gap between germline ends came to 11 bases. The CDR3 covers 15 residues. The DNA of the CDR3 is TGTGCCAGCAGCCCGGAGGACAGCTCTGGAAACACCATATATTTT. Translated, it gives CASSPEDSSGNTIYF.

This clone came up a few times. V gene TRBV19 combines with J gene TRBJ2-7, with TRBD1 matching 10 bases. The germline gives CDR1 LNHDA, CDR2 SQIVND (reference sequence). Trimming at V came to 5 bases and at J to 7 bases, leaving 5 bases not matched to a gene. CDR3 length equals 13 residues. For the CDR3, the DNA is TGTGCCAGTAGTCAACGGACAGGGGGAGAGCAGTACTTC. It encodes CASSQRTGGEQYF.

As regards this clone: Within the sample, other DNA sequences also encode this same CDR3. The chain recombines TRBV27 with TRBJ2-7; possibly TRBD2 for D (6 bases). The CDR3 loop spans 13 amino acids. V shed 5 bases and J shed 4 bases, with 12 bases lying between them. Germline assignment: CDR1 MNHEY and CDR2 SMNVEV (reference sequence). The CDR3 region is CASSLGGSYEQYF. For the CDR3, the DNA is TGTGCCAGCAGTCTGGGGGGTTCGTACGAGCAGTACTTC.

The V and J genes are TRBV4-1 and TRBJ1-1; tentatively, D is TRBD1 (5 bases). The germline V gene has CDR1 MGHRA and CDR2 YSYEKL. The length of the CDR3 is 18 residues. Deletions cut 0 bases from V and 4 bases from J, with 21 bases between. The CDR3 bases are TGCGCCAGCAGCCAAGAATCAGGGAAAAAATCGCGGTCCACTGAAGCTTTCTTT. Amino acid sequence: CASSQESGKKSRSTEAFF.

Sample share makes this clone medium-sized (0.01 to 0.1%). The chain carries TRBV9 and TRBJ2-1, with a tentative D call TRBD1 (5 bases). The CDR3 contains 13 residues. From germline, CDR1 is SGDLS and CDR2 YYNGEE. V lost 2 bases, J lost 7 bases, and 10 bases lay in between. CDR3 nucleotide sequence: TGTGCCAGCAGCGTTACTTACAGGAATGAGCAGTTCTTC. Encoded protein: CASSVTYRNEQFF.

This chain joins TRBV7-2 and TRBJ1-5, with D possibly being TRBD1 (6 bases). Germline CDR1 SGHTA, CDR2 FQGNSA. V shed 2 bases and J shed 6 bases, with 11 bases lying between them. This CDR3 spans 14 amino acids. The CDR3 sequence: CASSLSTGRQPQHF. The CDR3 region has the DNA TGTGCCAGCAGCTTATCCACAGGGCGTCAGCCCCAGCATTTT.

The chain couples TRBV9 to TRBJ1-2; 8 positions agree with TRBD1. Losses at the gene ends were 2 bases for V and 3 bases for J; bases not matched to a gene: 6. The CDR3 runs 15 residues. The germline CDR1 and CDR2 sequences are SGDLS and YYNGEE. The CDR3 is CASSVGQGRDYGYTF. Here the CDR3 DNA reads TGTGCCAGCAGCGTCGGACAGGGTAGGGACTATGGCTACACCTTC.

V is TRBV7-8 and J is TRBJ2-2; 7 bases match TRBD1. Germline CDR1 SGHVS, CDR2 FQNEAQ. The CDR3 is 14 residues long. Germline trimming cut 5 bases from V and 6 bases from J; bases unmatched to any gene: 6. The CDR3 loop reads CASSHRGRAGELFF. Here the CDR3 DNA reads TGTGCCAGCAGCCACAGGGGCAGGGCCGGGGAGCTGTTTTTT.

The rearrangement joins TRBV9 to TRBJ2-1, with a weak D call TRBD2 (5 bases). CDR3 length: 14 amino acids. The V end was cut by 0 bases, the J end by 4 bases, with 8 bases between. Germline V gene lookup returns CDR1 SGDLS and CDR2 YYNGEE. The CDR3 DNA follows: TGTGCCAGCAGCGTAGCGACGGGGTACAATGAGCAGTTCTTC. It translates to CASSVATGYNEQFF.

The chain employs TRBV10-3 and TRBJ2-7; D is perhaps TRBD1 (8 bases). The CDR3 contains 14 residues. Germline V gene data show CDR1 as ENHRY and CDR2 as SYGVKD. The ends were cut back, 7 bases at V and 2 bases at J, with 15 bases in the middle. This chain's CDR3 is CAIKKQGGPYEQYF. The CDR3, as DNA: TGTGCCATCAAAAAACAGGGGGGGCCCTACGAGCAGTACTTC.

The rearrangement uses TRBV28 and TRBJ2-2; maybe TRBD1 (5 bases). CDR1 is MDHEN and CDR2 is SYDVKM in the germline V gene. Trimming took off 0 bases at V and 0 bases at J, with 5 bases between the two ends. This CDR3 has 15 residues. CDR3 protein: CASSLWTANTGELFF. DNA of the CDR3: TGTGCCAGCAGTTTATGGACAGCGAACACCGGGGAGCTGTTTTTT.

The gene calls are TRBV28 and TRBJ2-3; 7 positions match TRBD1. Germline V gives CDR1 MDHEN, CDR2 SYDVKM. The CDR3 consists of 15 residues. V lost 4 bases, J lost 1 base, and 5 bases stayed unmatched. DNA for the CDR3: TGTGCCAGCAGTTCCCCGGGGACAGGCACAGATACGCAGTATTTT. Its protein is CASSSPGTGTDTQYF.

The rearrangement uses TRBV28 and TRBJ1-5; D remains unclear. This CDR3 comprises 13 residues. CDR1 and CDR2 (germline): MDHEN, SYDVKM. V lost 1 base and J lost 5, with 6 bases in between. The CDR3 loop is CASSLSPYQPQHF. In DNA, the CDR3 is TGTGCCAGCAGTTTATCTCCGTATCAGCCCCAGCATTTT.

The rearrangement joins TRBV7-2 to TRBJ2-7; 7 positions agree with TRBD2. CDR1 is SGHTA and CDR2 is FQGNSA in the germline V gene. The V gene end was trimmed by 5 bases and the J gene end by 2 bases; junction bases not matched to a gene: 15. This CDR3 is 17 amino acids long. The CDR3 region is CASSPRVSGVPPYEQYF. DNA for the CDR3: TGTGCCAGCAGCCCCCGAGTGAGCGGGGTGCCCCCCTACGAGCAGTACTTC. Full variable domain (outside the CDR3, taken from reference TRBV7-2 and TRBJ2-7): GAGVSQSPSNKVTEKGKDVELRCDPISGHTALYWYRQSLGQGLEFLIYFQGNSAPDKSGLPSDRFSAERTGGSVSTLTIQRTQQEDSAVYLCASSPRVSGVPPYEQYFGPGTRLTVT.

V usage is TRBV28 and J usage is TRBJ2-5, with D unresolved. Trimming removed 5 bases from V and 4 bases from J, with 11 bases in between. Germline V gives CDR1 MDHEN, CDR2 SYDVKM. CDR3 length: 13 residues. In DNA form, the CDR3 reads TGTGCCAGCAGTCCCTTATCAGGAGAGACCCAGTACTTC. The encoded protein is CASSPLSGETQYF.

This clone came up a few times. The chain employs TRBV7-9 and TRBJ2-7; D is ambiguous. CDR1 is SEHNR and CDR2 is FQNEAQ in the germline V gene (reference sequence). The CDR3 is 13 residues long. Between the trimmed V and J ends, which lost 1 base and 7 bases, there was a span of 11 bases. CDR3 loop: CASSLGLAGEQYF. DNA of the CDR3: TGTGCCAGCAGCTTAGGTCTCGCAGGAGAGCAGTACTTC.

V and J are TRBV18 and TRBJ1-5; 7 nucleotides line up with TRBD1. V dropped 3 bases and J dropped 7; count of bases not matched to a gene: 12. The CDR3 totals 16 residues. The V gene's germline CDR1 is KGHSH and CDR2 LQKENI. DNA of the CDR3: TGTGCCAGCTCACCGACAGGGTCCCTACCCCTGCAGCCCCAGCATTTT. It translates to CASSPTGSLPLQPQHF.

The CDR3 protein is CASSPRLAGSNEQFF. The DNA for the CDR3 is TGTGCCAGCTCGCCCCGACTAGCGGGGAGCAATGAGCAGTTCTTC. The chain recombines TRBV7-7 with TRBJ2-1; TRBD2 aligns across 11 bases. The V gene's germline CDR1 is SSHAT and CDR2 FNYEAQ (reference sequence). Losses at the gene ends were 8 bases for V and 6 bases for J; bases not matched to a gene: 9. The CDR3 totals 15 residues.

CDR3 sequence (DNA): TGTGCCAGCTCACCGATGAGAGATACGCAGTATTTT. This gives the protein CASSPMRDTQYF. This chain links TRBV18 with TRBJ2-3, with D unclear. Germline CDR1 and CDR2: KGHSH and LQKENI. The CDR3 length is 12 residues. V was clipped by 3 bases and J by 5 bases, with 6 bases between them.

This clone was found once. The V and J genes are TRBV28 and TRBJ1-2; a possible D gene is TRBD1 (5 bases). The CDR3 consists of 15 residues. V lost 7 bases and J 2 bases, leaving 17 bases between the germline ends. Germline V gives CDR1 MDHEN, CDR2 SYDVKM. The CDR3 loop is CASNIGGGGNYGYTF. The CDR3 nucleotides read TGTGCCAGCAACATCGGGGGAGGTGGGAACTATGGCTACACCTTC.

The chain couples TRBV6-4 to TRBJ1-1, with TRBD1 as a possible D gene (5 bases). Germline V gene lookup returns CDR1 MRHNA and CDR2 SNTAGT. Trimming removed 3 bases at V and 5 bases at J, with 10 bases between. This CDR3 contains 13 residues. DNA for the CDR3: TGTGCCAGCAGTGAAGGGGAGGGGACTGAAGCTTTCTTT. As protein: CASSEGEGTEAFF.